The clone carrying this TCR beta chain was picked up many times. These data come from a study of spatial heterogeneity in lung cancer. Each CDR3 protein gets one entry after TCRdb re-called the 5' RACE reads with MiXCR. The sample gives 45,000 to 55,000 distinct CDR3 sequences, roughly 5.7% of which show up once; over 8.5% is in the top ten. Time point of the sample: sample taken at primary tumor resection. Tumor, nontumor lung or frozen PBMC supplied whole RNA that was sequenced unsorted. This CDR3 spans 15 amino acids. Germline V gene sequence: CDR1 LGHDT, CDR2 YNNKEL (reference sequence). V lost 0 bases, J lost 6 bases, and 13 bases lay in between.

The V and J genes are TRBV3-1 and TRBJ2-3; D possibly corresponds to TRBD1 (5 bases). The sample consisted of PBMCs, taken at surgery. This TCR was recovered from a male donor with early-stage non-small cell lung cancer. Here the CDR3 reads CASSQDRGAGDTQYF. The CDR3 DNA is TGTGCCAGCAGCCAAGATCGTGGGGCCGGGGATACGCAGTATTTT.